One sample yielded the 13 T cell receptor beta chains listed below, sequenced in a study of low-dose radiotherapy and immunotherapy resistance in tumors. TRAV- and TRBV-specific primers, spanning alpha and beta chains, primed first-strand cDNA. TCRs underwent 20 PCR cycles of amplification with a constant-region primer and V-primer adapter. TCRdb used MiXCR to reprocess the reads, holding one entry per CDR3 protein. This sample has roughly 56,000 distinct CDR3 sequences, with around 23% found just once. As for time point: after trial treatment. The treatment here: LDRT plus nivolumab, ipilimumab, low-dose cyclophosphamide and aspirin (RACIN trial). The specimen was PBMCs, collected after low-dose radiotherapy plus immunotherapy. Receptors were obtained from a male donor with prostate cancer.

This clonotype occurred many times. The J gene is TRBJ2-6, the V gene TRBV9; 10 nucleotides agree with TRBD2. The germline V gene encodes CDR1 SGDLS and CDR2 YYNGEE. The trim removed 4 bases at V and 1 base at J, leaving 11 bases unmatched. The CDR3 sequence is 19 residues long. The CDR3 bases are TGTGCCAGCAGCCCACGTATTTTAGCGGGAGGATCTGGGGCCAACGTCCTGACTTTC. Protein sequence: CASSPRILAGGSGANVLTF.

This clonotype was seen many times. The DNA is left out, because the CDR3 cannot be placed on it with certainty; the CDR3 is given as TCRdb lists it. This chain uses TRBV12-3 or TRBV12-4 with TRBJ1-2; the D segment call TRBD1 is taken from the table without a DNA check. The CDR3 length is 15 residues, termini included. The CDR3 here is CASSFWRGGDYGYTF.

The CDR3 here is CASSLASTGELFF. The DNA of the CDR3 is TGCGCCAGCAGCTTGGCTAGCACCGGGGAGCTGTTTTTT. V gene TRBV5-1 combines with J gene TRBJ2-2; D ambiguous. The V gene's germline CDR1 is SGHRS and CDR2 YFSETQ. The CDR3 sequence is 13 residues long. Trimming took off 0 bases at V and 4 bases at J, with 4 bases between the two ends.

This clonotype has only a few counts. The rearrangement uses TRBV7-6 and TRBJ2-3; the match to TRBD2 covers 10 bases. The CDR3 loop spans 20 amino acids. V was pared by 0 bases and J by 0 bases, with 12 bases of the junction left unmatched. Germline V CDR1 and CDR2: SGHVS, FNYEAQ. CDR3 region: CASSLALSSGGSTSTDTQYF. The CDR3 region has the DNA TGTGCCAGCAGCTTAGCCCTATCTAGCGGGGGATCCACTAGCACAGATACGCAGTATTTT. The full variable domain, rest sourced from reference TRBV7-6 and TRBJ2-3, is GAGVSQSPRYKVTKRGQDVALRCDPISGHVSLYWYRQALGQGPEFLTYFNYEAQQDKSGLPNDRFSAERPEGSISTLTIQRTEQRDSAMYRCASSLALSSGGSTSTDTQYFGPGTRLTVL.

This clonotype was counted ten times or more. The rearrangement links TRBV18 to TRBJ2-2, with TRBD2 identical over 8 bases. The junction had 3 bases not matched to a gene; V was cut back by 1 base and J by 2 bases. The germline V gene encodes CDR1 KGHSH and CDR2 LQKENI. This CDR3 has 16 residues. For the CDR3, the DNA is TGTGCCAGCTCACCACGGCTAGCGGGTAACACCGGGGAGCTGTTTTTT. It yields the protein CASSPRLAGNTGELFF.

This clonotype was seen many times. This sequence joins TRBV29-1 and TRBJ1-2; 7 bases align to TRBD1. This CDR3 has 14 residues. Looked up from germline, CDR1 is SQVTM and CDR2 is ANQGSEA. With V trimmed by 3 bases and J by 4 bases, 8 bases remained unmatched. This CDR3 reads CSVDGRQGGYGYTF. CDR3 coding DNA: TGCAGCGTTGACGGGAGACAGGGAGGCTATGGCTACACCTTC. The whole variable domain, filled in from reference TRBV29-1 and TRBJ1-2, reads SAVISQKPSRDICQRGTSLTIQCQVDSQVTMMFWYRQQPGQSLTLIATANQGSEATYESGFVIDKFPISRPNLTFSTLTVSNMSPEDSSIYLCSVDGRQGGYGYTFGSGTRLTVV.

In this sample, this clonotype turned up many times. CDR3 sequence: CASSTHLDNTEAFF. The CDR3 region has the DNA TGCGCCAGCAGCACCCACCTAGATAACACTGAAGCTTTCTTT. The rearrangement links TRBV5-1 to TRBJ1-1; D ambiguous. CDR1 is SGHRS and CDR2 is YFSETQ in the germline V gene. The CDR3 consists of 14 residues. The V gene lost 4 bases and the J gene lost 2 bases, with 12 bases spanning the gap.

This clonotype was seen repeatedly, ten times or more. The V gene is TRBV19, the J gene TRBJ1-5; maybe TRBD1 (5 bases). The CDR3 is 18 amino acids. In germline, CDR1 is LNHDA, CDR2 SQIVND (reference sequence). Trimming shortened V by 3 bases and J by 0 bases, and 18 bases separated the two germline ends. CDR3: CASSIDGGWRGSNQPQHF. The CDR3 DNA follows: TGTGCCAGTAGTATCGATGGGGGTTGGAGGGGTAGCAATCAGCCCCAGCATTTT. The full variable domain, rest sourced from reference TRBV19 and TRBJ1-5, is DGGITQSPKYLFRKEGQNVTLSCEQNLNHDAMYWYRQDPGQGLRLIYYSQIVNDFQKGDIAEGYSVSREKKESFPLTVTSAQKNPTAFYLCASSIDGGWRGSNQPQHFGDGTRLSIL.

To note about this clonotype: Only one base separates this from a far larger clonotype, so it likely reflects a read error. Written as DNA, the CDR3 is TGTGCCAACAGTGAAAGACAGGGTGGCTATGGCTACACCTTC. It specifies CANSERQGGYGYTF. The V and J genes are TRBV13 and TRBJ1-2; 7 nucleotides line up with TRBD1. The germline CDR1 and CDR2 sequences are PRHDT and FYEKMQ (reference sequence). The trim removed 10 bases at V and 4 bases at J, leaving 12 bases unmatched. The CDR3 runs to 14 residues.

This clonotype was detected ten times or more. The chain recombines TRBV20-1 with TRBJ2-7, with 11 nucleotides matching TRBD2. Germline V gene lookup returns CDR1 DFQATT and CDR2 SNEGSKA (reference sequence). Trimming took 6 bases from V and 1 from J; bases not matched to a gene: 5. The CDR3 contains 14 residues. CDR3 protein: CSAELAGASYEQYF. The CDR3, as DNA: TGCAGTGCAGAACTAGCGGGAGCTTCCTACGAGCAGTACTTC.

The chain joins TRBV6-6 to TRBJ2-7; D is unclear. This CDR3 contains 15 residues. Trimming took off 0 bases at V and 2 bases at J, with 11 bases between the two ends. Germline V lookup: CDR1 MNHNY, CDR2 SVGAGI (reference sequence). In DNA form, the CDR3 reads TGTGCCAGCAGTTACTCATCGCCCGACCCCTACGAGCAGTACTTC. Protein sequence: CASSYSSPDPYEQYF.

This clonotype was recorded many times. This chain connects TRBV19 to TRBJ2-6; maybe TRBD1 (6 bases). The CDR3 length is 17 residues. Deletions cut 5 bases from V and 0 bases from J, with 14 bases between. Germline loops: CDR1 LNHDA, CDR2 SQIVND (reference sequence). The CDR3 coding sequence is TGTGCCAGTAGTCCAGGGGTCATTACCTCTGGGGCCAACGTCCTGACTTTC. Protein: CASSPGVITSGANVLTF.

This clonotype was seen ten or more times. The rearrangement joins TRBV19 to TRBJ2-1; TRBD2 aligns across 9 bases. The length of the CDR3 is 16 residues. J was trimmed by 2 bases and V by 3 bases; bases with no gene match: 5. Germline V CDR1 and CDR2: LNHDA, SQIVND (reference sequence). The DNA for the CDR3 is TGTGCCAGTAGTATTGGTGCTAGCGGGGCCTACAATGAGCAGTTCTTC. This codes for CASSIGASGAYNEQFF.